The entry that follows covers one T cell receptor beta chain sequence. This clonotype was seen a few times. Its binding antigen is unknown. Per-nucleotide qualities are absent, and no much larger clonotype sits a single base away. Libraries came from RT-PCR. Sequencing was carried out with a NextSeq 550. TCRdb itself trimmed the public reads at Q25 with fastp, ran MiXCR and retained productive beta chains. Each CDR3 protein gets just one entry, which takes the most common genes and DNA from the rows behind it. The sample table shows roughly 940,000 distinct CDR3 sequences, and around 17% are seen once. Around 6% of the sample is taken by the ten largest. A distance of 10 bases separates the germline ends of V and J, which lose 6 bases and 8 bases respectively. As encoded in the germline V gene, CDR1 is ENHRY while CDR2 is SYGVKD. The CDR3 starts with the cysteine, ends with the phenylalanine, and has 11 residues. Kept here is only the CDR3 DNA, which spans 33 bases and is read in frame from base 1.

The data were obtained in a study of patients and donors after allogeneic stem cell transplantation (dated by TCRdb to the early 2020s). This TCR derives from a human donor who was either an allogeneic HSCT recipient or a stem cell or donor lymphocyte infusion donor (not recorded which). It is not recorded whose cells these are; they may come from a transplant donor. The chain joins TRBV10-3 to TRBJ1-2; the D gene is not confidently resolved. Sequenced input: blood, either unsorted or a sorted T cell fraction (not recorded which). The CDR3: CAIREAGGYTF. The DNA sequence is TGTGCCATCAGGGAGGCGGGCGGCTACACCTTC.